These 15 T cell receptor beta chains originate from one sample sequenced in a study of control samples from healthy donors and cancer patients (dated by TCRdb to 2018 to 2021). The method behind the library was the immunoSEQ multiplex PCR assay. TCRdb stores this immuneACCESS table with in-frame sequences only. Part of the clones is absent; in the studies checked, under half of the shortfall reflects unresolved V genes, and no reason is known for the rest. In all, the sample holds fewer than 200,000 clones, and roughly 94% of those were seen once. The ten largest clones take up 12% to 15% of the sample. The sequenced sample was PBMCs. Source of these receptors: a man aged 55 to 69 with colorectal cancer.

The chain combines TRBV4-2 with TRBJ2-5, with 15 bases aligning to TRBD2. This CDR3 region has 16 residues. CDR1 LGHNA and CDR2 YNFKEQ come from the germline V gene. With 4 bases clipped from V and 7 bases from J, the junction kept 7 bases outside the gene matches. CDR3 loop: CASSPEEGLAGGTQYF. DNA of the CDR3: TGTGCCAGCAGCCCGGAGGAGGGACTAGCGGGGGGGACCCAGTACTTC.

Here the CDR3 DNA reads TGTGCCAGTCGGAGGGTAGTTTCCAATGAGCAGTTCTTC. Amino acids: CASRRVVSNEQFF. The genes are TRBV19 and TRBJ2-1; tentative D call: TRBD2 (6 bases). The CDR3 is 13 amino acids. Per the germline V gene, CDR1 is LNHDA and CDR2 is SQIVND (reference sequence). V gave up 8 bases and J gave up 6 bases, with 14 bases separating them.

This chain uses TRBV11-3 with TRBJ2-7; D remains ambiguous. Germline V gene lookup returns CDR1 SGHNT and CDR2 YENEEA. This CDR3 is built from 12 residues. V lost 3 bases to trimming and J lost 6 bases, with 9 bases between them. Here the CDR3 DNA reads TGTGCCAGCAGCTTTGGGTCGTCCGAGCAGTACTTC. Translated, it gives CASSFGSSEQYF.

This chain joins TRBV4-1 and TRBJ2-1, with D uncertain. V lost 4 bases and J 9 bases, leaving 13 bases between the germline ends. The CDR3 length is 13 residues. Per germline, CDR1 MGHRA and CDR2 YSYEKL. The CDR3 DNA reads TGCGCCAGCAGCCCCTACAGCCTGGGTGAGCAGTTCTTC. Translated: CASSPYSLGEQFF.

The gene calls are TRBV4-3 and TRBJ1-1; possible D gene TRBD1, 6 bases. Germline values: CDR1 LGHNA, CDR2 YSLEER. The CDR3 is 15 residues long. The germline V and J ends were trimmed by 0 bases and 3 bases, with 11 bases remaining between them. DNA of the CDR3: TGCGCCAGCAGCCAAGATTATCCAGGGGACACTGAAGCTTTCTTT. It yields the protein CASSQDYPGDTEAFF.

V usage is TRBV7-8 and J usage is TRBJ1-5; D possibly corresponds to TRBD1 (5 bases). CDR3 length: 14 amino acids. V shed 5 bases and J shed 10 bases, with 18 bases lying between them. Looked up from germline, CDR1 is SGHVS and CDR2 is FQNEAQ. CDR3 sequence reads: CASSNRDGRGPQHF. DNA for the CDR3: TGTGCCAGCAGCAACCGGGACGGCCGAGGACCCCAGCATTTT.

This clone was detected once. This chain connects TRBV5-6 to TRBJ2-3, with D perhaps matching TRBD1 (5 bases). V gave up 2 bases and J gave up 3 bases, with 7 bases separating them. The V gene's germline CDR1 is SGHDT and CDR2 YYEEEE. The CDR3 runs 13 residues. DNA for the CDR3: TGTGCCAGCAGCTTAAGGGGAACAGATACGCAGTATTTT. Translated: CASSLRGTDTQYF.

This clone was counted a single time. This sequence joins TRBV19 and TRBJ1-5; D remains ambiguous. Trimming took 5 bases from V and 6 from J, leaving 14 bases between them. In germline, CDR1 is LNHDA, CDR2 SQIVND (reference sequence). The CDR3 is 14 amino acids. CDR3 sequence reads: CASSPRGFPQPQHF. The CDR3 DNA sequence: TGTGCCAGTAGTCCCCGGGGTTTCCCTCAGCCCCAGCATTTT.

This clone was picked up one time. The chain is built from TRBV7-9 and TRBJ1-1, with D maybe TRBD1 (6 bases). Trimming stripped 5 bases from V and 5 bases from J, with 18 bases between. Per germline, CDR1 SEHNR and CDR2 FQNEAQ (reference sequence). CDR3 size: 15 residues. CDR3 DNA sequence: TGTGCCAGCAGCCGACCAGGGGAGCTCGATACTGAAGCTTTCTTT. Its translation is CASSRPGELDTEAFF. The whole variable domain, remainder taken from reference TRBV7-9 and TRBJ1-1, is DTGVSQNPRHKITKRGQNVTFRCDPISEHNRLYWYRQTLGQGPEFLTYFQNEAQLEKSRLLSDRFSAERPKGSFSTLEIQRTEQGDSAMYLCASSRPGELDTEAFFGQGTRLTVV.

This rearrangement joins TRBV6-5 to TRBJ1-2; TRBD1 matches 7 bases. V trimming: 3 bases; J trimming: 2 bases; junction bases outside the gene matches: 6. Germline V gene sequence: CDR1 MNHEY, CDR2 SVGAGI. This CDR3 has 15 residues. The CDR3 coding sequence is TGTGCCAGCAGTTATTCATCGACAGGGAACTATGGCTACACCTTC. Translation gives CASSYSSTGNYGYTF.

This sequence joins TRBV6-5 and TRBJ1-2; 7 bases fit TRBD1. J gave up 4 bases and V 6 bases, and 11 bases lay outside the gene matches. CDR1 MNHEY and CDR2 SVGAGI come from the germline V gene. The CDR3 has 15 residues. CDR3 region: CASSRSDDRVYGYTF. The CDR3 DNA follows: TGTGCCAGCAGCCGGAGCGACGACAGGGTCTATGGCTACACCTTC.

J is TRBJ2-5 and V is TRBV27; 10 bases map to TRBD2. The CDR3 consists of 15 residues. CDR1 and CDR2 (germline): MNHEY, SMNVEV (reference sequence). V lost 2 bases, J lost 5 bases, and 5 bases stayed unmatched. This CDR3 is CASSLKRGGPETQYF. CDR3 in DNA: TGTGCCAGCAGTTTAAAGCGGGGGGGGCCGGAGACCCAGTACTTC.

The rearrangement links TRBV30 to TRBJ1-4; tentative D call: TRBD1 (5 bases). Per germline, CDR1 GTSNPN and CDR2 SVGIG (reference sequence). There are 13 residues in the CDR3. Between the trimmed V and J ends, which lost 6 bases and 7 bases, there was a span of 15 bases. CDR3 in DNA: TGTGCCTGCTCCGGGACGGGTAGTGAAAAACTGTTTTTT. Translation gives CACSGTGSEKLFF. The full variable domain, completed using reference TRBV30 and TRBJ1-4, is SQTIHQWPATLVQPVGSPLSLECTVEGTSNPNLYWYRQAAGRGLQLLFYSVGIGQISSEVPQNLSASRPQDRQFILSSKKLLLSDSGFYLCACSGTGSEKLFFGSGTQLSVL.

This sequence joins TRBV4-1 and TRBJ2-5; 7 bases align to TRBD1. Germline assignment: CDR1 MGHRA and CDR2 YSYEKL. The length of the CDR3 is 18 residues. V shed 3 bases and J 1 base; nucleotides not matched to a gene: 14. The CDR3 is CASSQDPPEQGFQETQYF. CDR3 coding DNA: TGCGCCAGCAGCCAGGATCCACCGGAACAGGGGTTCCAAGAGACCCAGTACTTC.

This clone is a singleton in its sample. The J gene is TRBJ2-5, the V gene TRBV4-1, with TRBD2 matching 8 bases. Germline values: CDR1 MGHRA, CDR2 YSYEKL. The ends lost 0 bases at V and 2 bases at J; junction bases unmatched: 5. The CDR3 consists of 16 residues. CDR3 region: CASSQELRGVQETQYF. CDR3 DNA: TGCGCCAGCAGCCAAGAATTGCGGGGGGTACAAGAGACCCAGTACTTC.